The clone carrying this TCR beta chain was detected once. Assay used: immunoSEQ multiplex PCR; TCRdb lists only in-frame clones, some missing. This table holds under 70,000 clones, about 85% found once. The data derive from a study of control samples from healthy donors and cancer patients. Germline-derived CDR1 and CDR2 are SGHNT and YYREEE (reference sequence). V trimming: 3 bases; J trimming: 3 bases; junction bases outside the gene matches: 1. This CDR3 is built from 16 residues. The source is a man aged 55 to 70 with head and neck cancer. The sample taken for sequencing was PBMCs. This chain joins TRBV5-4 and TRBJ2-1; TRBD2 matches 15 bases. The DNA for the CDR3 is TGTGCCAGCAGCTCGGGACTAGCGGGAGGCTACAATGAGCAGTTCTTC. Its protein product is CASSSGLAGGYNEQFF.